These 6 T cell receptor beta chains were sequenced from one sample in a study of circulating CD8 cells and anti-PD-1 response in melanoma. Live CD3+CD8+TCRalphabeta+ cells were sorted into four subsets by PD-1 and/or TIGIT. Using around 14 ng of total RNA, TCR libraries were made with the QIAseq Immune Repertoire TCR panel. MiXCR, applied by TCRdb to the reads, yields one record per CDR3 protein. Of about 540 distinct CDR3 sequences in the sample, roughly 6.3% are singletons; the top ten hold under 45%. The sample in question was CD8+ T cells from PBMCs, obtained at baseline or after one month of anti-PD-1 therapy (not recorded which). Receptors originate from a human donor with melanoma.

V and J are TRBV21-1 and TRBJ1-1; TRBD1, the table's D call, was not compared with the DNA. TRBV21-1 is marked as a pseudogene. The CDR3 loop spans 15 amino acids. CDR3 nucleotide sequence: TGTGCCAGCAGTGGTCAACAGGGGGAGAACACTGGAGCTTCCTTT. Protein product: CASSGQQGENTGASF.

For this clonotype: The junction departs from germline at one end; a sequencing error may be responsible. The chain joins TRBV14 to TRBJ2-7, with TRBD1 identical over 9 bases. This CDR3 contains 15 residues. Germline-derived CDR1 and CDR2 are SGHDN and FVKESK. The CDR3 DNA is TGTGCCGGCAGCCAACCCCGGGACAGGGTGGCCGAGCAGTACTTC. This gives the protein CAGSQPRDRVAEQYF.

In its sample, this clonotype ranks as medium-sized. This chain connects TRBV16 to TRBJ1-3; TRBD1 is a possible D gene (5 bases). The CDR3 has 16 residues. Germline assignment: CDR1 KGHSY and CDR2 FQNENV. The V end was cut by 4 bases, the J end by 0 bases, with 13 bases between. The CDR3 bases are TGTGCCAGCAGCCCGACAGAGGTCACCTCTGGAAACACCATATATTTT. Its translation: CASSPTEVTSGNTIYF.

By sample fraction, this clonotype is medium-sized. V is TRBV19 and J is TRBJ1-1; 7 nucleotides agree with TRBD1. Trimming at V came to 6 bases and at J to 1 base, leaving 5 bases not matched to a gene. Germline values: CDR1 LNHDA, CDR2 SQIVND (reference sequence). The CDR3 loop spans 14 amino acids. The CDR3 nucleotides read TGTGCCAGTAGCAGTGGACAGGAGAACACTGAAGCTTTCTTT. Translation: CASSSGQENTEAFF.

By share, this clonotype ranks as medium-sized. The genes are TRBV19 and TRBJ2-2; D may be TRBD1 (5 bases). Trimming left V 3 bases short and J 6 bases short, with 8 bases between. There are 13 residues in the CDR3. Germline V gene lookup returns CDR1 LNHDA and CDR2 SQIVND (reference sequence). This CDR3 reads CASSIRGSGELFF. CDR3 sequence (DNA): TGTGCCAGTAGTATTAGGGGATCCGGGGAGCTGTTTTTT.

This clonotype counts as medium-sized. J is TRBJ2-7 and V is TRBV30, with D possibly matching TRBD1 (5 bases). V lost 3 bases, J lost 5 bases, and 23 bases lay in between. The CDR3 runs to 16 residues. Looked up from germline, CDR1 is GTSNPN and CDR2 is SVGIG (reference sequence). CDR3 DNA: TGTGCCTGGAGCCTTATCCAGGGCAGGGCCATGGACGAGCAGTACTTC. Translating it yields CAWSLIQGRAMDEQYF.